The 27 T cell receptor beta chains in this list originate from one sample, sequenced in a study of breast tumors, draining lymph nodes, adjacent tissues. MiXCR, run by TCRdb on the multiplex PCR reads, gives a single entry per CDR3 protein. The table has approximately 140,000 distinct CDR3 sequences, 32% seen once; the top ten hold about 2.5%. Samples came from axillary lymph nodes draining the breast cancer. Source material: axillary lymph node tissue. The receptors come from a female donor with breast cancer. Some clones in this sample may be carry-over from other donors' samples.

This clonotype came up many times. This chain joins TRBV5-1 and TRBJ1-4, with D tentatively TRBD1 (5 bases). CDR3 length: 14 amino acids. Germline V gene sequence: CDR1 SGHRS, CDR2 YFSETQ. V was trimmed by 3 bases and J by 0 bases, leaving 6 bases between them. CDR3 nucleotides: TGCGCCAGCAGCTCAGGGTCAACTAATGAAAAACTGTTTTTT. This gives the protein CASSSGSTNEKLFF.

The chain employs TRBV6-2 or TRBV6-3 and TRBJ2-3; D is unresolved. The length of the CDR3 is 16 residues. V was pared by 0 bases and J by 0 bases, with 10 bases between. CDR1 and CDR2 (germline): MNHEY, SVGEGT. The CDR3: CASSYSAPGSTDTQYF. For the CDR3, the DNA is TGTGCCAGCAGTTACTCTGCCCCTGGGAGCACAGATACGCAGTATTTT.

Here the CDR3 reads CASTQRGDVHTEAFF. The CDR3, as DNA: TGTGCCAGCACCCAGAGAGGGGACGTACACACTGAAGCTTTCTTT. The chain links TRBV6-5 to TRBJ1-1, with D possibly matching TRBD1 (5 bases). This CDR3 spans 15 amino acids. With 7 bases removed from V and 3 bases from J, the gap between germline ends came to 18 bases. Germline CDR1 and CDR2: MNHEY and SVGAGI.

This clonotype has at least ten counts. This chain links TRBV9 with TRBJ2-2; 14 bases agree with TRBD2. Germline V gives CDR1 SGDLS, CDR2 YYNGEE. Trimming took 0 bases from V and 1 from J; bases not matched to a gene: 8. This CDR3 spans 20 amino acids. Here the CDR3 reads CASSVDPRTSGGLNTGELFF. In nucleotides, the CDR3 is TGTGCCAGCAGCGTAGATCCGCGGACTAGCGGGGGGCTGAACACCGGGGAGCTGTTTTTT.

This clonotype appeared a few times. The chain combines TRBV6-2 or TRBV6-3 with TRBJ1-5; tentatively, D is TRBD1 (6 bases). V lost 4 bases and J 9 bases, leaving 16 bases between the germline ends. The CDR3 is 14 residues long. Germline V gives CDR1 MNHEY, CDR2 SVGEGT. Here the CDR3 reads CASSSSDRWGPQHF. The CDR3 DNA reads as TGTGCCAGCAGTTCCTCAGACAGGTGGGGGCCCCAGCATTTT.

Ten or more counts support this clonotype. The chain is built from TRBV19 and TRBJ1-5, with no clear D. The CDR3 spans 15 residues. Trimming took off 2 bases at V and 2 bases at J, with 10 bases between the two ends. Per germline, CDR1 LNHDA and CDR2 SQIVND (reference sequence). The CDR3 region is CASSIRDRGNQPQHF. CDR3 DNA: TGTGCCAGTAGTATACGGGATAGGGGCAATCAGCCCCAGCATTTT.

This clonotype was seen repeatedly, ten times or more. J is TRBJ1-4 and V is TRBV11-1; TRBD1 aligns across 10 bases. V lost 4 bases and J lost 7; bases outside the gene matches: 3. CDR3 length equals 14 residues. Per germline, CDR1 SGHAT and CDR2 FQDESV (reference sequence). The CDR3 sequence: CASSWGQGTEKLFF. CDR3 nucleotide sequence: TGTGCCAGCAGCTGGGGACAGGGGACTGAAAAACTGTTTTTT.

The table lists this clonotype with many counts. The chain's CDR3 is CASSQGLGRDSPLHF. CDR3 sequence (DNA): TGTGCCAGCAGCCAAGGGCTCGGACGGGATTCACCCCTCCACTTT. The chain has TRBV3-1 and TRBJ1-6, with D unclear. Trimming removed 1 base from V and 8 bases from J, with 12 bases in between. CDR1 and CDR2 from the germline V gene are LGHDT and YNNKEL (reference sequence). The CDR3 has 15 residues.

This clonotype was detected ten times or more. The rearrangement links TRBV13 to TRBJ2-7, with D possibly matching TRBD2 (6 bases). CDR1 PRHDT and CDR2 FYEKMQ come from the germline V gene (reference sequence). The CDR3 extends over 12 amino acids. V lost 8 bases to trimming and J lost 2 bases, with 10 bases between them. Here the CDR3 reads CASGGGTYEQYF. The CDR3 nucleotides read TGTGCCAGCGGGGGAGGAACCTACGAGCAGTACTTC.

A note on this clonotype: A much larger clone sits a single nucleotide away, making a read error possible. The chain combines TRBV6-5 with TRBJ2-1; no firm D call. The CDR3 loop spans 12 amino acids. Deletions cut 5 bases from V and 8 bases from J, with 10 bases between. Germline V gene sequence: CDR1 MNHEY, CDR2 SVGAGI. The CDR3 loop is CASSPPGYEQFF. DNA of the CDR3: TGTGCCAGCAGTCCGCCAGGCTATGAGCAGTTCTTC.

This clonotype was detected only once. A read error may explain this, as a much larger clone is one base away. The conserved final phenylalanine or tryptophan is absent from the CDR3, which likely points to a read error. The V gene is TRBV28, the J gene TRBJ1-5; D ambiguous. V lost 6 bases to trimming and J lost 3 bases, with 21 bases between them. Looked up from germline, CDR1 is MDHEN and CDR2 is SYDVKM. The CDR3 is 17 residues long. This CDR3 reads CASSPHGLNDYNQPQHS. In DNA form, the CDR3 reads TGTGCCAGCAGCCCCCACGGTTTAAACGACTACAATCAGCCCCAGCATTCT.

The sample holds a few counts of this clonotype. A read error may explain this, as a much larger clone is one base away. The chain carries TRBV6-5 and TRBJ2-7; D call uncertain. V lost 5 bases, J lost 0 bases, and 11 bases lay in between. The CDR3 covers 14 residues. Germline loops: CDR1 MNHEY, CDR2 SVGAGI. The CDR3 is CASSPYSFSYEQYF. CDR3 DNA: TGTGCCAGCAGTCCCTATAGCTTCTCCTACGAGCAGTACTTC.

The chain recombines TRBV7-9 with TRBJ1-3, with D maybe TRBD1 (6 bases). The germline gives CDR1 SEHNR, CDR2 FQNEAQ (reference sequence). CDR3 length: 14 amino acids. Trimming shortened V by 5 bases and J by 4 bases, and 12 bases separated the two germline ends. This CDR3 is CASSAGAGGNTIYF. CDR3 nucleotide sequence: TGTGCCAGCAGCGCAGGGGCAGGGGGAAACACCATATATTTT.

This clonotype has a count of ten or more. This chain joins TRBV7-2 and TRBJ2-1; 10 bases line up with TRBD2. V shed 7 bases, J shed 9 bases, and the junction held 9 bases outside the gene matches. Germline lookup yields CDR1 SGHTA and CDR2 FQGNSA. The CDR3 length is 14 residues. CDR3 sequence: CASNRRERGGEQFF. CDR3 bases: TGTGCCAGCAACAGGCGGGAGCGGGGGGGTGAGCAGTTCTTC.

This clonotype was seen at least ten times. This chain links TRBV7-9 with TRBJ1-3; no clear D. There are 11 residues in the CDR3. Germline V lookup: CDR1 SEHNR, CDR2 FQNEAQ (reference sequence). Trimming stripped 5 bases from V and 4 bases from J, with 3 bases between. DNA of the CDR3: TGTGCCAGCAGCCCCGGAAACACCATATATTTT. Its translation is CASSPGNTIYF.

This clonotype showed up many times. This chain joins TRBV10-3 and TRBJ2-1; 7 bases map to TRBD2. Germline V gives CDR1 ENHRY, CDR2 SYGVKD. Unmatched junction bases numbered 6, after V lost 4 bases and J lost 0 bases. CDR3 length: 16 amino acids. The CDR3 here is CAISGGGRSSYNEQFF. In nucleotides, the CDR3 is TGTGCCATCAGTGGGGGGGGACGGAGCTCCTACAATGAGCAGTTCTTC.

This clonotype was counted many times. The chain employs TRBV29-1 and TRBJ1-2, with TRBD1 identical over 7 bases. Germline assignment: CDR1 SQVTM and CDR2 ANQGSEA. The CDR3 has 13 amino acids. V was clipped by 6 bases and J by 5 bases; unmatched bases: 9. The CDR3 DNA is TGCAGCGTCGAATGGGACAGCGGGTATGGCTACACCTTC. Its protein product is CSVEWDSGYGYTF.

The chain is built from TRBV6-5 and TRBJ1-2, with a tentative D call TRBD1 (6 bases). The CDR3 is made up of 14 amino acids. Trimming took 5 bases from V and 7 from J, leaving 17 bases between them. Germline CDR1 is MNHEY and CDR2 is SVGAGI. CDR3: CASSHLNRVGGYTF. Here the CDR3 DNA reads TGTGCCAGCAGTCACCTAAACAGGGTCGGTGGCTACACCTTC.

V is TRBV18 and J is TRBJ1-1; D is undetermined. V lost 3 bases, J lost 3 bases, and 11 bases lay in between. Germline-derived CDR1 and CDR2 are KGHSH and LQKENI. The CDR3 totals 14 residues. CDR3 loop: CASSPRGEDTEAFF. CDR3 bases: TGTGCCAGCTCACCGCGTGGGGAAGACACTGAAGCTTTCTTT.

This clonotype was counted ten times or more. This chain links TRBV10-3 with TRBJ2-5, with 10 bases aligning to TRBD1. Trimming cost V 2 bases and J 5 bases; bases outside gene matches: 8. This CDR3 has 16 amino acids. Germline V gene sequence: CDR1 ENHRY, CDR2 SYGVKD. In nucleotides, the CDR3 is TGTGCCATCAGTGAGGAAGGGACAGGGGTGGATGAGACCCAGTACTTC. This encodes CAISEEGTGVDETQYF.

This clonotype was detected ten times or more. The V call is TRBV19, the J call TRBJ2-3; 11 bases fit TRBD2. The trim removed 6 bases at V and 2 bases at J, leaving 13 bases unmatched. From germline, CDR1 is LNHDA and CDR2 SQIVND (reference sequence). The CDR3 totals 18 residues. The CDR3 region is CASSTTSGEKGDTDTQYF. The CDR3 coding sequence is TGTGCCAGTAGCACGACTAGCGGGGAAAAAGGTGACACAGATACGCAGTATTTT. Based on the CDR3 plus reference TRBV19 and TRBJ2-3, the full variable domain is DGGITQSPKYLFRKEGQNVTLSCEQNLNHDAMYWYRQDPGQGLRLIYYSQIVNDFQKGDIAEGYSVSREKKESFPLTVTSAQKNPTAFYLCASSTTSGEKGDTDTQYFGPGTRLTVL.

The J gene is TRBJ1-6, the V gene TRBV5-1; 9 bases map to TRBD1. Germline lookup yields CDR1 SGHRS and CDR2 YFSETQ. V gave up 0 bases and J gave up 9 bases; unmatched junction bases: 4. The CDR3 sequence is 15 residues long. CDR3 sequence reads: CASSLAGTGRSPLHF. CDR3 DNA sequence: TGCGCCAGCAGCTTGGCCGGGACAGGGCGTTCACCCCTCCACTTT.

This clonotype turned up a few times. This may arise from a read error, as a much more abundant clone is one base away. The chain uses TRBV6-5 and TRBJ2-2; D perhaps matches TRBD2 (5 bases). The CDR3 spans 13 residues. CDR1 is MNHEY and CDR2 is SVGAGI in the germline V gene. V was clipped by 10 bases and J by 0 bases, with 9 bases between them. The CDR3 is CAIRRANTGELFF. The CDR3 nucleotides are TGTGCCATACGGCGGGCGAACACCGGGGAGCTGTTTTTT.

With respect to this clonotype: A much larger clone is a single base away; this may be a read error. Here the CDR3 omits its conserved ending phenylalanine or tryptophan, so a read error is the likely source. The chain combines TRBV11-3 with TRBJ2-1, with D perhaps matching TRBD2 (5 bases). V was pared by 4 bases and J by 9 bases, with 16 bases between. The CDR3 has 14 amino acids. Germline values: CDR1 SGHNT, CDR2 YENEEA. The CDR3 is CASSSDRGSTEQFL. CDR3 bases: TGTGCCAGCAGCTCAGATCGAGGGTCGACTGAGCAGTTCCTC.

As DNA, the CDR3 is TGCAGCGTAACCGCAGGGGGTGGCTACACCTTC. Translated: CSVTAGGGYTF. The J gene is TRBJ1-2, the V gene TRBV29-1; 7 bases are shared with TRBD1. From germline, CDR1 is SQVTM and CDR2 ANQGSEA. CDR3 length equals 11 residues. The junction had 5 bases not matched to a gene; V was cut back by 6 bases and J by 7 bases.

At least ten counts were recorded for this clonotype. This chain links TRBV6-1 with TRBJ2-6; 9 bases are shared with TRBD1. The CDR3 sequence is 15 residues long. V shed 8 bases and J 2 bases; nucleotides not matched to a gene: 4. Germline CDR1 MNHNS, CDR2 SASEGT. The CDR3 sequence: CASGTGTPGANVLTF. CDR3 in DNA: TGTGCCAGCGGGACAGGGACTCCTGGGGCCAACGTCCTGACTTTC.

The chain links TRBV28 to TRBJ2-5, with D perhaps matching TRBD1 or TRBD2 (6 bases each). The CDR3 is made up of 13 amino acids. V shed 10 bases and J shed 5 bases, with 17 bases lying between them. Germline CDR1 is MDHEN and CDR2 is SYDVKM. The CDR3 DNA reads TGTGCCACCCACGTTGGGGGGCTCGAGACCCAGTACTTC. Amino acids: CATHVGGLETQYF.